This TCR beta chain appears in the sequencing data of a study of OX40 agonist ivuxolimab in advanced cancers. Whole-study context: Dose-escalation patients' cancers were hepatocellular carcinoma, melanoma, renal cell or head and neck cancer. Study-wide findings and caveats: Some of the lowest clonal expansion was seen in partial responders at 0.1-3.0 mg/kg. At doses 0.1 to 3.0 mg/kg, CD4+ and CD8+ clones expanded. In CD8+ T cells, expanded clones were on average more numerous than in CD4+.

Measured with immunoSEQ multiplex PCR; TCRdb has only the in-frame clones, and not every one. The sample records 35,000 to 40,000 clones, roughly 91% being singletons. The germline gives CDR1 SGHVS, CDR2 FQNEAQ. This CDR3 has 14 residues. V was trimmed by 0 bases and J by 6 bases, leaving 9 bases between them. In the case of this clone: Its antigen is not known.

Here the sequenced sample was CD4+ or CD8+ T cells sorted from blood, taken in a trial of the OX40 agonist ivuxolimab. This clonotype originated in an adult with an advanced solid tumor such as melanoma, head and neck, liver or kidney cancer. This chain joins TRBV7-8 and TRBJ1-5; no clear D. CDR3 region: CASSLAGVGQPQHF. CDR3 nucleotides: TGTGCCAGCAGCTTAGCCGGAGTGGGTCAGCCCCAGCATTTT.